A selection of T cell receptor beta chains follows, all from one sample in a study of blood T cells in healthy people across ages. TCRdb itself ran the 5' RACE reads through MiXCR, one entry per CDR3 protein. The sample lists around 1,500,000 distinct CDR3 sequences, 25% to 30% occurring once. Sequenced: blood. These TCRs come from a woman aged 25 to 39 in good health. Each CDR3 is given without its conserved first and last residue.

TRBJ1-1 | TRBV20-1 | SARDSSLNTEAF
TRBJ1-2 | TRBV7-9 | ASSRGGAHYGYT
TRBJ2-7 | TRBV10-3 | ATSIRTEQY
TRBJ2-3 | TRBV5-1 | ASSRAQPDTDTQY
TRBJ2-1 | TRBV6-1 | ASSNRVSEQF
TRBJ2-1 | TRBV5-1 | ASSPKQVSEYNEQF
TRBJ2-3 | TRBV5-1 | ASVRGGEDTQY
TRBJ2-1 | TRBV24-1 | TTPAVGQGPYNEQF
TRBJ2-3 | TRBV28 | ASSPPGGPFADTQY
TRBJ2-3 | TRBV6-1 | ASRKKAPTDTQY
TRBJ1-1 | TRBV10-3 | AISESNGVGTEAF
TRBJ2-1 | TRBV20-1 | SAPGLGLNEQF
TRBJ2-2 | TRBV11-2 | ASSNLHGVNTGELF
TRBJ2-1 | TRBV5-1 | ASSLERVQDEQF
TRBJ1-4 | TRBV5-5 | ASSGQPATNEKLF
TRBJ1-5 | TRBV6-2/TRBV6-3 | ASTRPGQGSQPQH
TRBJ2-1 | TRBV12-3/TRBV12-4 | ASRHLWGAGEQF
TRBJ2-3 | TRBV29-1 | SVDLPDTQY
TRBJ1-1 | TRBV29-1 | SALHGSLTEAF
TRBJ1-1 | TRBV12-3/TRBV12-4 | ASSSKAGAEAF
TRBJ1-2 | TRBV24-1 | ATSDPGEGSGYGYT
TRBJ2-7 | TRBV20-1 | SARASVAAPYEQY
TRBJ2-3 | TRBV12-3/TRBV12-4 | ASTARGEGGTQY
TRBJ1-5 | TRBV5-1 | ASSLTVGPNQPQH
TRBJ1-4 | TRBV5-1 | ASSFRGRENEKLF
TRBJ2-1 | TRBV7-3 | ASSFIDDEQF
TRBJ1-1 | TRBV5-1 | ASSRKGQGMNTEAF
TRBJ2-1 | TRBV13 | ASRRTRNEQF
TRBJ1-6 | TRBV6-1 | ASRLTGPLNSPLH